This T cell receptor (beta chain) was retrieved from a study of technical replicates of blood from a handful of donors. Trimming took 2 bases from V and 2 from J, leaving 19 bases between them. Germline CDR1 is SGHRS and CDR2 is YFSETQ. This CDR3 region has 17 residues. The protocol was immunoSEQ multiplex PCR, while the TCRdb copy is restricted to in-frame clones and leaves out a portion. The table shows about 84,000 clones, with 97% occurring only once. A single count supports this clone. The specimen was T cells isolated from PBMCs. The clonotype comes from a human donor in good health. The V and J genes are TRBV5-1 and TRBJ1-1; D unresolved. As DNA, the CDR3 is TGCGCCAGCAGCTTTAACGATGCTCGGTCGGGTAACACTGAAGCTTTCTTT. This codes for CASSFNDARSGNTEAFF.